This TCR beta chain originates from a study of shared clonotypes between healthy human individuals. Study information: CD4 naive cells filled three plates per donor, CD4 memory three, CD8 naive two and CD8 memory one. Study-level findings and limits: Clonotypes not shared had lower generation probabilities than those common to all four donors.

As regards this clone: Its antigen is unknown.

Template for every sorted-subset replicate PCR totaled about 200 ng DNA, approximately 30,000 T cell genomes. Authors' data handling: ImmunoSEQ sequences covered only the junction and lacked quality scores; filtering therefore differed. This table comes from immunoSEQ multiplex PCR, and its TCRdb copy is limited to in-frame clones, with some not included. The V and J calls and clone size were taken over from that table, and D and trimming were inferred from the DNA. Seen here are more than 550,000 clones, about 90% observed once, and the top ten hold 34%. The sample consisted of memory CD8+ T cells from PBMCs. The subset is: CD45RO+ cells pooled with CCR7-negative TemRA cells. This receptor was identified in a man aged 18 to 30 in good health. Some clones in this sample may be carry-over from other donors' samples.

The CDR3 DNA is TGTGCCAGCAGCCCATGGGATGCCGGGGAGCTGTTTTTT. Translating it yields CASSPWDAGELFF. V is TRBV9 and J is TRBJ2-2; the D is unclear. CDR1 and CDR2 from the germline V gene are SGDLS and YYNGEE. Trimming removed 4 bases at V and 6 bases at J, with 10 bases between. The CDR3 is 13 residues long.